These 12 T cell receptor beta chains originate from one sample sequenced in a study of beta chain features in type 1 diabetes. Sequencing targeted expressed TCRB transcripts, as all isolated RNA had been reverse transcribed. This table comes from immunoSEQ multiplex PCR, and its TCRdb copy is limited to in-frame clones, with some not included. The sample includes about 340,000 clones, around 8% of them seen just once. Sequences were obtained from central memory CD4+ T cells from blood. These receptors were obtained from a woman between 18 and 29 years old in good health.

This clone was seen a handful of times. The rearrangement links TRBV15 to TRBJ2-7; 9 bases fit TRBD1. The V segment lost 0 bases and the J segment 5 bases; nucleotides outside the gene matches: 14. This CDR3 comprises 18 residues. CDR1 is LNHNV, CDR2 YYDKDF, per germline (reference sequence). Written as DNA, the CDR3 is TGTGCCACCAGCAGAGATCTGGGTCGAGGGACAGGGCGTGACGAGCAGTACTTC. Protein: CATSRDLGRGTGRDEQYF.

This chain joins TRBV18 and TRBJ2-2; D may correspond to TRBD1 or TRBD2 (6 bases each). Deletions cut 6 bases from V and 1 base from J, with 18 bases between. The CDR3 sequence is 17 residues long. Germline-derived CDR1 and CDR2 are KGHSH and LQKENI. CDR3 bases: TGTGCCAGCTCCCCGCGCACGGGGGCGCGGAACACCGGGGAGCTGTTTTTT. This gives the protein CASSPRTGARNTGELFF.

This clone showed up just a few times. This rearrangement joins TRBV18 to TRBJ2-5; tentative D call: TRBD1 (6 bases). Looked up from germline, CDR1 is KGHSH and CDR2 is LQKENI. The CDR3 has 15 amino acids. Between the trimmed V and J ends, which lost 4 bases and 2 bases, there was a span of 14 bases. The DNA for the CDR3 is TGTGCCAGCTCACTGGCGACAGGTACTCAAGAGACCCAGTACTTC. Translated: CASSLATGTQETQYF.

This clone was observed a handful of times. The V call is TRBV5-6, the J call TRBJ1-6; no firm D call. Per the germline V gene, CDR1 is SGHDT and CDR2 is YYEEEE. This CDR3 is built from 13 residues. V dropped 3 bases and J dropped 7 bases, with 8 bases sitting between them. The CDR3 region has the DNA TGTGCCAGCAGCTCGGACCCGAATTCACCCCTCCACTTT. It specifies CASSSDPNSPLHF. The variable domain in full, with the rest retrieved from reference TRBV5-6 and TRBJ1-6, is DAGVTQSPTHLIKTRGQQVTLRCSPKSGHDTVSWYQQALGQGPQFIFQYYEEEERQRGNFPDRFSGHQFPNYSSELNVNALLLGDSALYLCASSSDPNSPLHFGNGTRLTVT.

In this sample, this clone turned up many times. The V and J genes are TRBV7-2 and TRBJ2-7; TRBD1 agrees at 7 bases. V shed 6 bases and J 4 bases; nucleotides not matched to a gene: 3. The CDR3 contains 12 residues. Germline V gene lookup returns CDR1 SGHTA and CDR2 FQGNSA. CDR3 loop: CASRLQGYEQYF. The DNA of the CDR3 is TGTGCCAGCAGATTACAGGGGTACGAGCAGTACTTC.

The rearrangement uses TRBV7-2 and TRBJ2-7; D unresolved. In germline, CDR1 is SGHTA, CDR2 FQGNSA. The ends were cut back, 1 base at V and 7 bases at J, with 17 bases in the middle. This CDR3 has 15 amino acids. DNA for the CDR3: TGTGCCAGCAGCTTAGAGGTTCGCACGCACGTGGAGCAGTACTTC. This translates into CASSLEVRTHVEQYF.

The count of this clone is one. This chain joins TRBV29-1 and TRBJ1-1, with 8 bases matching TRBD1. CDR1 SQVTM and CDR2 ANQGSEA come from the germline V gene. With 2 bases clipped from V and 8 bases from J, the junction kept 4 bases outside the gene matches. The CDR3 extends over 12 amino acids. The CDR3 protein is CSVERSGGEAFF. As DNA, the CDR3 is TGCAGCGTTGAACGATCAGGGGGCGAAGCTTTCTTT.

This chain joins TRBV7-3 and TRBJ2-1, with D perhaps TRBD2 (6 bases). Germline V gene data show CDR1 as SGHTA and CDR2 as FQGTGA. This CDR3 comprises 12 residues. V lost 5 bases and J lost 10, with 12 bases in between. CDR3 residues: CASSPGRGEQFF. The CDR3 nucleotides read TGTGCCAGCAGCCCCGGGCGGGGAGAGCAGTTCTTC.

Remarks on this clone: The same CDR3 is also encoded by other DNA sequences in this sample. This rearrangement joins TRBV7-2 to TRBJ2-7; 7 bases agree with TRBD1. This CDR3 is built from 13 residues. Germline CDR1 reads SGHTA; CDR2 reads FQGNSA. V was clipped by 3 bases and J by 2 bases; unmatched bases: 1. The CDR3 DNA sequence: TGTGCCAGCAGCTTCGACAGGGCCTACGAGCAGTACTTC. It codes for CASSFDRAYEQYF.

This clone was detected a few times. The V call is TRBV7-2, the J call TRBJ2-7, with 13 bases that match TRBD2. This CDR3 is 16 amino acids long. The V gene end was trimmed by 5 bases and the J gene end by 2 bases; junction bases not matched to a gene: 6. The germline CDR1 and CDR2 sequences are SGHTA and FQGNSA. CDR3 amino acids: CASSQHGTSGTYEQYF. The DNA for the CDR3 is TGTGCCAGCAGCCAGCACGGGACTAGCGGGACCTACGAGCAGTACTTC.

The V and J genes are TRBV7-8 and TRBJ2-5; no reliable D call. The CDR3 is 15 residues long. Trimming pared 2 bases from V and 3 bases from J, leaving 13 bases between. The germline gives CDR1 SGHVS, CDR2 FQNEAQ. CDR3 region: CASSLRMGREETQYF. The DNA of the CDR3 is TGTGCCAGCAGCTTACGGATGGGAAGAGAAGAGACCCAGTACTTC.

The rearrangement uses TRBV21-1 and TRBJ2-7; the table's TRBD2 call for D was not verified on the DNA. TRBV21-1 is termed a pseudogene. This CDR3 contains 18 residues. The CDR3, as DNA: TGTGCCAGCAGCAAAGTGGTGAGCCTACCCGTACTCTCCTACGAGCAGTACTTC. The encoded protein is CASSKVVSLPVLSYEQYF.